The following is a T cell receptor beta chain sequence with its context. The data stem from a study of Ad26.COV2.S vaccination and SARS-CoV-2 variants. The overall study: Donor joined the COV1001 Ad26.COV2.S trial arm.

As for treatment: 15 to 20 received Ad26.COV2.S at low or high dose, single or two shots; 5 received placebo; per-sample allocation not given. At day 63 after the first vaccine or placebo injection, samples were drawn. Boston provided a donor who was an adult aged 18-55 years. Expressing Wuhan-strain SARS-CoV-2 spike, an Ad26 vector served as the vaccine. Germline lookup yields CDR1 SGHAT and CDR2 FQNNGV. The CDR3 sequence is 18 residues long. V was cut by 11 bases and J by 3 bases, with 29 bases left in between. Assay used: immunoSEQ multiplex PCR; TCRdb lists only in-frame clones, some missing. The sample has some 640,000 clones, around 92% seen once; the top ten hold about 1.5%.

V is TRBV11-2 and J is TRBJ2-1; the D call may be TRBD1 or TRBD2 (5 bases each). The material sequenced was peripheral blood, taken in a trial of Ad26.COV2.S vaccine versus placebo. The TCR sequence derives from a person between 18 and 59 years old who received the Ad26.COV2.S COVID-19 vaccine or a placebo. The DNA for the CDR3 is TGTGCCGTTAGGGGCGGGTCCAGCCCCCCAATCCTCTACAATGAGCAGTTCTTC. It yields the protein CAVRGGSSPPILYNEQFF. The entire variable domain, with the rest obtained from reference TRBV11-2 and TRBJ2-1, is as follows: EAGVAQSPRYKIIEKRQSVAFWCNPISGHATLYWYQQILGQGPKLLIQFQNNGVVDDSQLPKDRFSAERLKGVDSTLKIQPAKLEDSAVYLCAVRGGSSPPILYNEQFFGPGTRLTVL.